This T cell receptor (beta chain) is from a study of cytomegalovirus exposure and HLA in healthy donors. Study conclusions and caveats: Researchers counted around 180 TCR beta chains as cytomegalovirus-associated. Analyses of presence and absence presupposed an approximately uniform sequencing depth across donors. Segments of the TCR beta V type were, in most cases, productive about 87% or about 30% of the time in an earlier analysis.

The V gene's germline CDR1 is MNHGY and CDR2 SAAAGT. The CDR3 length is 19 residues. The V and J ends lost 2 bases and 8 bases, in that order; junction bases with no gene match: 19. On this clone: Its cognate antigen is unknown.

With 60 Vbeta and 13 Jbeta primers, the PCR was carried out. Per the original methods: In a later analysis, around 87 million unique TCR beta chains included roughly 11 million shared by two or more donors. TCRdb keeps only in-frame clones here, not all; method: immunoSEQ multiplex PCR. That table gives V, J and clone size, and the DNA gave D and trimming. The data show about 130,000 clones, more than 70% seen once. The gene calls are TRBV6-8 and TRBJ2-1; 9 bases are a match to TRBD2. The TCR originated in a woman in her 30s in good health and CMV-seropositive. Sequencing was done on a sample of PBMCs. The CDR3 DNA reads TGTGCCAGCAGTTACGGAGGGACTAGCTCCCCCGTTCCGGGTTATGAGCAGTTCTTC. Amino acid sequence: CASSYGGTSSPVPGYEQFF.